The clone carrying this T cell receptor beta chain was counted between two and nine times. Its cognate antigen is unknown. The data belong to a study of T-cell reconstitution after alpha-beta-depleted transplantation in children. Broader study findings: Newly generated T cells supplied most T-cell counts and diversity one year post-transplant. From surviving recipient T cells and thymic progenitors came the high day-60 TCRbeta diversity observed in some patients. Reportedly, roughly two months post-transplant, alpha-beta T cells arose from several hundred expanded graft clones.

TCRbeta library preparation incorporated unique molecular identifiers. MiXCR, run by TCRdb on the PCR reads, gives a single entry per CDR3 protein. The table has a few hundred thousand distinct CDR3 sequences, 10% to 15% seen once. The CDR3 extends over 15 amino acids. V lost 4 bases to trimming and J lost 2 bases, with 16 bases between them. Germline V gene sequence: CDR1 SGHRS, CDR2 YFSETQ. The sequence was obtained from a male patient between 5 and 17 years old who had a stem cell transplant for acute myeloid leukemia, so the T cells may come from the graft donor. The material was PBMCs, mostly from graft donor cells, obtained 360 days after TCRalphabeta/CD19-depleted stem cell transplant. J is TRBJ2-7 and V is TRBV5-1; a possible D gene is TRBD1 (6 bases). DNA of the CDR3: TGCGCCAGCAGCCTACTGTTTGGGACAACCTACGAGCAGTACTTC. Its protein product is CASSLLFGTTYEQYF.